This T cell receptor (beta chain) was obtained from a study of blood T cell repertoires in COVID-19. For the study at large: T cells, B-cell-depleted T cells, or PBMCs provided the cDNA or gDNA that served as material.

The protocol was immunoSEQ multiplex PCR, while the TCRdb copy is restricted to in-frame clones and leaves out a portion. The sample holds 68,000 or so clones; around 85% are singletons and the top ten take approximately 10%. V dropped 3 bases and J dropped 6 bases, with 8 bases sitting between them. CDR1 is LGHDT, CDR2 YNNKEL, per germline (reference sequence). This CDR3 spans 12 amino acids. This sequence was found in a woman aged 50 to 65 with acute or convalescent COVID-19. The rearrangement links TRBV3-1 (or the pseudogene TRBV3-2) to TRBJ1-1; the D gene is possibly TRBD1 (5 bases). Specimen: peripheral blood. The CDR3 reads CASSHQGAEAFF. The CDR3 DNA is TGTGCCAGCAGCCACCAGGGCGCTGAAGCTTTCTTT.